A selection of T cell receptor beta chains follows, all from one sample in a study of shared clonotypes between healthy human individuals. The data were produced by immunoSEQ multiplex PCR, yet TCRdb's version contains in-frame clones alone and is incomplete. The sample has over 2 million clones, about 90% seen once. The sequenced sample consisted of naive CD4+ T cells from PBMCs. These receptors originate from a man aged 18 to 30 in good health. Some clones in this sample may be carry-over from other donors' samples. CDR3s include the opening cysteine and the closing phenylalanine or tryptophan. The order of the fields is D gene, V gene, clone size, J gene, CDR3 DNA, CDR3 protein. D genes are given only for firm matches. Clone size is not always given. Where it is, it says once, few, many or a class for expanded clones.

>TRBD1|TRBV2|NA|TRBJ1-2
TGTGCCAGCAGTGAAGGGGGACAGGGACTCTATGGCTACACCTTC
CASSEGGQGLYGYTF
>NA|TRBV12-2|NA|TRBJ2-5
TGTGCAAGTCGCCCAATTACCCGGGGCCAAGAGACCCAGTACTTC
CASRPITRGQETQYF
>TRBD1|TRBV9|NA|TRBJ2-3
TGTGCCAGCAGCCCATACAGGGGGAGTAGGGGCACAGATACGCAGTATTTT
CASSPYRGSRGTDTQYF
>NA|TRBV6-5|NA|TRBJ2-2
TGTGCCAGCAGTTACATAGCGGCCGCGAACACCGGGGAGCTGTTTTTT
CASSYIAAANTGELFF
>TRBD1|TRBV4-3|NA|TRBJ1-1
TGCGCCAGCAGCCGGCGGACAGGGACGTATGAAGCTTTCTTT
CASSRRTGTYEAFF
>NA|TRBV20-1|NA|TRBJ2-7
TGCAGTGCTACAAGGGGGTACGAGCAGTACTTC
CSATRGYEQYF
>NA|TRBV23-1|NA|TRBJ1-5
TGCGCCAGCAGTCCCGGCAGGGCTCAGCCCCAGCATTTT
CASSPGRAQPQHF
>NA|TRBV7-6|few|TRBJ2-3
TGTGCCAGCAGCTTTAGCGGCACAGATACGCAGTATTTT
CASSFSGTDTQYF
>NA|TRBV30|NA|TRBJ1-1
TGTGCCTGGAGTGTGAGCCCCGGATGGTTGTCTGAAGCTTTCTTT
CAWSVSPGWLSEAFF
>NA|TRBV9|NA|TRBJ2-2
TGTGCCAGCAGCGTAGCTCAACGGGTCACCGGGGAGCTGTTTTTT
CASSVAQRVTGELFF
>NA|TRBV2|NA|TRBJ2-7
TGTGCCAGCAGGGTTGGACAGAGGAGCTCCTACGAGCAGTACTTC
CASRVGQRSSYEQYF
>TRBD2|TRBV5-1|NA|TRBJ2-1
TGCGCCAGCAGCTCTACTAAGCGGGAGTTGAATGAGCAGTTCTTC
CASSSTKRELNEQFF
>NA|TRBV7-6|NA|TRBJ1-5
TGTGCCAGCAGCTTAATTCAGGGAACCAATCAGCCCCAGCATTTT
CASSLIQGTNQPQHF
>NA|TRBV7-2|NA|TRBJ1-3
TGTGCCAGCAGCTTAGGTGGATACACCATATATTTT
CASSLGGYTIYF
>TRBD1|TRBV19|NA|TRBJ2-2
TGTGCCAGTAGTATAGGTGGGACAGGGAGATTGAAAAACACCGGGGAGCTGTTTTTT
CASSIGGTGRLKNTGELFF
>NA|TRBV5-5|NA|TRBJ1-4
TGTGCCAGCAGGGTAGGGGCAACTAATGAAAAACTGTTTTTT
CASRVGATNEKLFF
>NA|TRBV6-4|NA|TRBJ1-5
TGTGCCAGCAGCCTCTGTATTCAGCCCCAGCATTTT
CASSLCIQPQHF
>NA|TRBV2|once|TRBJ1-2
TGTGCCAGCAGTGACCTCAGGGCGCGTGGCTACACCTTC
CASSDLRARGYTF
>NA|TRBV11-1|NA|TRBJ1-3
TGTGCCAGCAGCTTACCCGGACAAGGATTCTCTGGAAACACCATATATTTT
CASSLPGQGFSGNTIYF
>NA|TRBV5-1|NA|TRBJ1-5
TGCGCCAGCAGGCCCGGTGGAGAGACCAATCAGCCCCAGCATTTT
CASRPGGETNQPQHF
>TRBD2|TRBV5-5|NA|TRBJ2-5
TGTGCCAGCAGCTCGGAAGCGGGAGGAGGGAGGGAGACCCAGTACTTC
CASSSEAGGGRETQYF
>NA|TRBV6-5|NA|TRBJ1-2
TGTGCCAGCAGCCCGGGCAGGGGCAGTGGTGGCTACACCTTC
CASSPGRGSGGYTF
>NA|TRBV4-1|NA|TRBJ2-3
TGCGCCACCTCGCCAGTCGCCACGGGCACAGATACGCAGTATTTT
CATSPVATGTDTQYF
>TRBD1|TRBV27|NA|TRBJ1-2
TGTGCCAGCAGTTTATCGACAGGGCTCTCTTATGGCTACACCTTC
CASSLSTGLSYGYTF
>TRBD1|TRBV5-6|NA|TRBJ1-6
TGTGCCAGCAGCTGGGGACAGGGTCGGGATTCACCCCTCCACTTT
CASSWGQGRDSPLHF
>NA|TRBV7-3|once|TRBJ2-5
TGTGCCAGCAGCTTAACTAGCGGAGCCCAAGAGACCCAGTACTTC
CASSLTSGAQETQYF
>TRBD2|TRBV28|NA|TRBJ2-3
TGTGCCAGCAGTGGTCTAGCGGACACAGATACGCAGTATTTT
CASSGLADTDTQYF
>TRBD2|TRBV5-8|NA|TRBJ2-6
TGTGCCAGCAGTCTCGGACTAGCGCGGGGGGCCAACGTCCTGACTTTC
CASSLGLARGANVLTF
>TRBD1|TRBV2|NA|TRBJ2-2
TGTGCCAGCAGGGGGACAGACACCGGGGAGCTGTTTTTT
CASRGTDTGELFF
>TRBD1|TRBV9|NA|TRBJ2-3
TGTGCCAGCAGCCCAACGGACAGGGTAAGCACAGATACGCAGTATTTT
CASSPTDRVSTDTQYF
>NA|TRBV18|NA|TRBJ1-1
TGTGCCAGCTCACTACTGCAACAGGATGAAGCTTTCTTT
CASSLLQQDEAFF
>NA|TRBV18|NA|TRBJ1-1
TGTGCCAGCTCACCTCCGGGACTGAGGGTTGACACTGAAGCTTTCTTT
CASSPPGLRVDTEAFF
>NA|TRBV28|NA|TRBJ1-1
TGTGCCAGCAGTTTCGGTGGGTTCATGAACACTGAAGCTTTCTTT
CASSFGGFMNTEAFF
>NA|TRBV5-4|NA|TRBJ1-1
TGTGCCAGCAGCTTGGGGGGGGCTGATATTGAAGCTTTCTTT
CASSLGGADIEAFF
>NA|TRBV28|NA|TRBJ1-2
TGTGCCAGCAGTCGGACTCTTAAGGGAATGTCTGGCTACACCTTC
CASSRTLKGMSGYTF
>NA|TRBV19|NA|TRBJ1-1
TGTGCCAGTAGTATCCGGGGGAGGAACACTGAAGCTTTCTTT
CASSIRGRNTEAFF
>NA|TRBV6-6|NA|TRBJ1-2
TGTGCCAGCAGCCCCCCGGGGCAGGGCTACACCTTC
CASSPPGQGYTF
>TRBD2|TRBV7-9|NA|TRBJ2-1
TGTGCCAGCAGCTTAGGGACTAGCGGGAGGGGCAATGAGCAGTTCTTC
CASSLGTSGRGNEQFF
>TRBD1|TRBV7-9|NA|TRBJ2-7
TGTGCCAGCAGCAACCGGGACAGGGGGGCTGAGCAGTACTTC
CASSNRDRGAEQYF
>TRBD1|TRBV6-6|NA|TRBJ2-7
TGTGCCAGCAATGCTCTACCGGGACAGGTACCCTACGAGCAGTACTTC
CASNALPGQVPYEQYF
>TRBD2|TRBV5-1|NA|TRBJ2-1
TGCGCCAGCAGCACGGGACTAGCGGGAGGGTCTTACAATGAGCAGTTCTTC
CASSTGLAGGSYNEQFF
>TRBD2|TRBV28|NA|TRBJ2-1
TGTGCCAGCAGTACCCGGACTAGCGGCCGCTACAATGAGCAGTTCTTC
CASSTRTSGRYNEQFF
>NA|TRBV10-3|NA|TRBJ2-1
TGTGCCATCAGGAGCGGTCCCTACAATGAGCAGTTCTTC
CAIRSGPYNEQFF
>NA|TRBV2|once|TRBJ1-1
TGTGCCAGCGCCTCTTTGCGAGGGAGGACTGAAGCTTTCTTT
CASASLRGRTEAFF
>NA|TRBV11-3|NA|TRBJ2-1
TGTGCCGTGTTGAACGAGCAGTTCTTC
CAVLNEQFF
>TRBD2|TRBV10-3|NA|TRBJ2-3
TGTGCCATCACCCGGGAGGGCCGAGGAGATACGCAGTATTTT
CAITREGRGDTQYF
>NA|TRBV28|NA|TRBJ2-3
NA
CASSTSTGRATDTQYF
>NA|TRBV7-2|NA|TRBJ1-2
TGTGCCAGCAGCGGGGGTCAGGGCAGGCCGGACTATGGCTACACCTTC
CASSGGQGRPDYGYTF
>NA|TRBV6-1|NA|TRBJ2-1
TGTGCCAGCAGTGAACAGGCCGCGGTTTACAATGAGCAGTTCTTC
CASSEQAAVYNEQFF
>NA|TRBV19|NA|TRBJ1-5
TGTGCCAGTAGTATCCGGACGGAGAGCAATCAGCCCCAGCATTTT
CASSIRTESNQPQHF
>NA|TRBV27|NA|TRBJ2-3
TGTGCCAGCAGCACACGGACGGGTAGCACAGATACGCAGTATTTT
CASSTRTGSTDTQYF
>NA|TRBV2|once|TRBJ2-3
TGTGCCAGCGGTCTCTCAGTCACAGATACGCAGTATTTT
CASGLSVTDTQYF
>NA|TRBV6-5|NA|TRBJ1-2
TGTGCCAGCAGTTACTCTTCCTCTGGGGGAAACTATGGCTACACCTTC
CASSYSSSGGNYGYTF